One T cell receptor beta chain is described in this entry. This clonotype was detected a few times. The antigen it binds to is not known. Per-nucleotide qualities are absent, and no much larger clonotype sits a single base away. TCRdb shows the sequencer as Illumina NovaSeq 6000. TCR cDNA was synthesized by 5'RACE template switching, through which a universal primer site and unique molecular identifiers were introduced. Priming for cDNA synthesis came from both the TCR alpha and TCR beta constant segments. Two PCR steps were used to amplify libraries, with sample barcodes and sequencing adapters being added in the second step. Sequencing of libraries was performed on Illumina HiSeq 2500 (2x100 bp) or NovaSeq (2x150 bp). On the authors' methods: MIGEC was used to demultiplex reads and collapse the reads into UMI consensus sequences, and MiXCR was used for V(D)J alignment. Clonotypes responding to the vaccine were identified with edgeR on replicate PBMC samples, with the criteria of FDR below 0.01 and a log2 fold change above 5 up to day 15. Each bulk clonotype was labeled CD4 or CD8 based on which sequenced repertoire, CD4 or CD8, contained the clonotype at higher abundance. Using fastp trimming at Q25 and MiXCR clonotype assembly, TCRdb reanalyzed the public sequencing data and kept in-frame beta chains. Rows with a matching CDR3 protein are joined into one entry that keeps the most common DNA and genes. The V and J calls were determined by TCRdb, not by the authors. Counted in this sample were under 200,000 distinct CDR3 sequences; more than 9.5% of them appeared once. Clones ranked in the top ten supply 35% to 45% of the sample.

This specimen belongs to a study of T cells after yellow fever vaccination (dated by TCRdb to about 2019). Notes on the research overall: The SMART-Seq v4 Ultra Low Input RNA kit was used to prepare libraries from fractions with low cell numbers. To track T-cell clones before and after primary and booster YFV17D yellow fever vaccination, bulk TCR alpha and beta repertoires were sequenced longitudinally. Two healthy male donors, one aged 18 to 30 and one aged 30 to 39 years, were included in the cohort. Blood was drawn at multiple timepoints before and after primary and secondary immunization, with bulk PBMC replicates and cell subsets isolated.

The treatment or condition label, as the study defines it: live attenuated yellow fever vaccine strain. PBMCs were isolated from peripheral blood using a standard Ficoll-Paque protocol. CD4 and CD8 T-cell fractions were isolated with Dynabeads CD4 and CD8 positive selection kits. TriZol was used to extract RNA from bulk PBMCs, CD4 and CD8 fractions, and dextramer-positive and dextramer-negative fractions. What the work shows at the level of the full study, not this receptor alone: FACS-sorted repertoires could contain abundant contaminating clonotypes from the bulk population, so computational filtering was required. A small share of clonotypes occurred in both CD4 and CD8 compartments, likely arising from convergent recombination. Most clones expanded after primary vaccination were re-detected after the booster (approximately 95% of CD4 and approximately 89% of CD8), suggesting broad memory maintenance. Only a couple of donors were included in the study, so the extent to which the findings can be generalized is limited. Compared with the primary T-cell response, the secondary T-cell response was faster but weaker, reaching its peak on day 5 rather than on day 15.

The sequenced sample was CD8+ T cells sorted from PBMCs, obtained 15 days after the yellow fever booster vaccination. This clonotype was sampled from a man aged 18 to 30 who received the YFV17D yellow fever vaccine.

The nucleotide sequence is TGTGCCAGCAGTTACTCCCCGACTGAGCGGGGGACCCGGCGGTCGGAGACCCAGTACTTC. Its coded protein is CASSYSPTERGTRRSETQYF. The chain was built from TRBV6-2 or TRBV6-3 and TRBJ2-5; 8 bases in between match TRBD2. The CDR3 holds 20 amino acids from the cysteine to the phenylalanine. Only CDR3 DNA is held: 60 bases, read in frame from base 1. Trimming leaves V shorter by 0 bases and J shorter by 5 bases, with the junction holding 20 bases beyond the gene matches. For CDR1 and CDR2, the germline V gene lists MNHEY and SVGEGT.